The TCR beta chain under discussion was sequenced for a study of blood T cell repertoires in COVID-19. On the study more broadly: Samples taken during acute and convalescent COVID-19 were collected in the United States, Italy and Spain.

Enrolled through a virtual design, the participants were between roughly 18 and 100 years of age and came from 24 US areas. Cohorts were based on clinical histories the participants reported. The CDR3 has 17 residues. Germline CDR1 reads SGHKS; CDR2 reads YYEKEE (reference sequence). The V end was cut by 4 bases, the J end by 0 bases, with 18 bases between. Methods used by the authors: Scientists estimated how many nucleated cells there were by amplifying reference gene primers. Method: immunoSEQ multiplex PCR; TCRdb's copy keeps in-frame clones and lacks some. The V and J calls and clone size are taken from that table; D and trimming were inferred from the DNA. The sample holds fewer than 200,000 clones, over 70% seen once.

This TCR was recovered from a woman between 45 and 60 years old in a cohort exposed to, infected with or recovered from COVID-19 (not recorded which). V and J are TRBV5-5 and TRBJ2-3, with D possibly TRBD2 on 6 matching bases. Specimen: PBMCs or T cells enriched from blood (not recorded which). In DNA form, the CDR3 reads TGTGCCAGCAGCCGCCTTGGGGCGGGACCTAGCACAGATACGCAGTATTTT. Residues: CASSRLGAGPSTDTQYF.